Below, one T cell receptor (beta chain) is given with its context. No antigen is known for it. All of the donors were Caucasians in good health. Unique molecular identifiers were in the cDNA, with template-switch universal primer binding. TCRdb used MiXCR to reprocess the 5' RACE reads, holding one entry per CDR3 protein. The table has fewer than 20,000 distinct CDR3 sequences, roughly 70% seen once. Per germline, CDR1 SEHNR and CDR2 FQNEAQ (reference sequence). This CDR3 contains 15 residues. V lost 2 bases and J 2 bases, leaving 10 bases between the germline ends. This entry is derived from a study of identical twins. General study findings and limits: Models predicted too little out-of-frame TCR alpha sharing in monozygotic twins.

The sequence came from a woman under 30 in good health. This table probably holds off-target reads from a library built for another chain. The chain is built from TRBV7-9 and TRBJ1-5; D is perhaps TRBD1 (5 bases). What was sequenced was memory (CD45RO+) T cells sorted from blood. DNA of the CDR3: TGTGCCAGCAGCTTAATGGGGGAAGGCAATCAGCCCCAGCATTTT. Translation gives CASSLMGEGNQPQHF.